This TCR beta chain was retrieved from a study of T-cell memory formation after mild COVID-19. Study background: TCR clusters were largely donor specific.

5'RACE with constant-segment primers yielded barcoded, UMI-tagged TCR alpha and TCR beta cDNA libraries. TCRdb passed the 5' RACE reads through MiXCR, listing each CDR3 protein once. The sample comprises 350,000 to 500,000 distinct CDR3 sequences, 15% to 25% of which are singletons, and approximately 8.1% rests with the top ten. A remark on this clonotype: Its target is not known.

Notes on the study in general: Within pre-infection memory, some responding clones were found, suggesting cross-reactive memory joined. Later expanders leaned CD4+, whereas clones that contracted between day 15 and 85 were balanced CD4/CD8.

The length of the CDR3 is 14 residues. Germline V gene sequence: CDR1 DFQATT, CDR2 SNEGSKA (reference sequence). The V end was cut by 6 bases, the J end by 8 bases, with 19 bases between. V and J are TRBV20-1 and TRBJ1-4, with unresolved D. Sample: PBMCs or a T cell subset sorted from them (not recorded which). The source is an adult woman who had mild COVID-19 (a few samples of this study predate the infection). Cell type and time point are not known. The CDR3 region is CSAPWKGGWEKLFF. The DNA of the CDR3 is TGCAGTGCACCGTGGAAGGGAGGGTGGGAAAAACTGTTTTTT.